This entry is about one T cell receptor beta chain. Its specificity is not known. The entry originates in a study of naive and memory T cell subsets. Germline CDR1 reads KGHDR; CDR2 reads SFDVKD. Trimming cost V 5 bases and J 4 bases, with 7 bases left between them. The length of the CDR3 is 13 residues. The beta constant-region primer was an equimolar mix of two oligonucleotides covering TRBC1 and TRBC2. An oligonucleotide with the SP2 primer and a 12-nucleotide UMI was ligated to the cDNA 3' end. The ligated cDNA underwent four PCR rounds using SP2 and nested alpha and beta constant-region primers. One entry per CDR3 protein, called by TCRdb with MiXCR from the UMI-ligation and nested PCR reads. This table has 140,000 to 150,000 distinct CDR3 sequences, about a sixth appearing once. Study-wide results and limits: Possibly reflecting memory cells re-expressing CD45RA, a few larger clonotypes occurred in naive repertoires, especially CD8. Naive and memory repertoire findings lacked a ground truth for validation.

V and J are TRBV24-1 and TRBJ2-2; a possible D gene is TRBD2 (6 bases). This receptor was identified in a human donor in good health. The sequencing sample was made of naive CD4+ T cells from blood. The CDR3 loop is CATSVGGTGELFF. CDR3 sequence (DNA): TGTGCCACCAGTGTCGGGGGCACCGGGGAGCTGTTTTTT.